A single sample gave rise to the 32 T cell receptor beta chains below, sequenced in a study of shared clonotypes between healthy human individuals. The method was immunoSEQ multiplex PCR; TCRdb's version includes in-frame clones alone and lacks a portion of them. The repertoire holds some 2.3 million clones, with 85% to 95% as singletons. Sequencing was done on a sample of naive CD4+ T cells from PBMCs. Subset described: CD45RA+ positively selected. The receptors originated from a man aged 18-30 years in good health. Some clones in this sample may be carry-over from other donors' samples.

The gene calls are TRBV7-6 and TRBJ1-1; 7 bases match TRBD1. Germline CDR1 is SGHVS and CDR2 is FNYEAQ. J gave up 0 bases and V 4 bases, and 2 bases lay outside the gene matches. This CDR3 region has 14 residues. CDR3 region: CASSSTGLNTEAFF. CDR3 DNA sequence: TGTGCCAGCAGCTCGACAGGGTTGAACACTGAAGCTTTCTTT.

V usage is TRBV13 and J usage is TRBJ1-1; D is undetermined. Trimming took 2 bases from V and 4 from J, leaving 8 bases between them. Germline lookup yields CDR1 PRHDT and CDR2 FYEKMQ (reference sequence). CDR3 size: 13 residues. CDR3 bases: TGTGCCAGCAGCTTAAATCGGCGCACTGAAGCTTTCTTT. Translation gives CASSLNRRTEAFF.

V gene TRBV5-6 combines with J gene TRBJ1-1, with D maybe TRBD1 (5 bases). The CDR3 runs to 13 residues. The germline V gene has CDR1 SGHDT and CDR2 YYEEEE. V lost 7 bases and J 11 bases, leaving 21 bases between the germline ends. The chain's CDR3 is CASRVQGTGSAFF. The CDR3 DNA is TGTGCCAGCCGCGTTCAGGGTACCGGGAGCGCTTTCTTT.

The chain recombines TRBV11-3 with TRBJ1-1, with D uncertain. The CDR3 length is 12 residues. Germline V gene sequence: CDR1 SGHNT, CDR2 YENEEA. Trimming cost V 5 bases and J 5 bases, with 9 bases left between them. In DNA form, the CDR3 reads TGTGCCAGCAGCGGGGAGGGAACTGAAGCTTTCTTT. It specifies CASSGEGTEAFF.

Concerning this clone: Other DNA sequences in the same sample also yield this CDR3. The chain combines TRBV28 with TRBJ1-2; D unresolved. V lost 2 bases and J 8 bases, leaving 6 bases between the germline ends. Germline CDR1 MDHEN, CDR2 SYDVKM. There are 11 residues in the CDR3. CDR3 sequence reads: CASSLNGGYTF. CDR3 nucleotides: TGTGCCAGCAGTTTAAACGGCGGCTACACCTTC.

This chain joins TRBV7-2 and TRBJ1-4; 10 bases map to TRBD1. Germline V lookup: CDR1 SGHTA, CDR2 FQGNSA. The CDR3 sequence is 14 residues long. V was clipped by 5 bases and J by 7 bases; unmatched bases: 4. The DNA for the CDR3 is TGTGCCAGCAGCACCGGACAGGGGGTTGAAAAACTGTTTTTT. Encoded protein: CASSTGQGVEKLFF.

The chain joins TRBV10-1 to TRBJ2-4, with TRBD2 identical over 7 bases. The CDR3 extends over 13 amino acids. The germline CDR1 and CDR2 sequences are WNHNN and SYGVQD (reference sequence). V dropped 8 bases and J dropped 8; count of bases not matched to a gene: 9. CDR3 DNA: TGCGCCAGCCCGGACCGGGAGGAGGACATTCAGTACTTC. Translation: CASPDREEDIQYF.

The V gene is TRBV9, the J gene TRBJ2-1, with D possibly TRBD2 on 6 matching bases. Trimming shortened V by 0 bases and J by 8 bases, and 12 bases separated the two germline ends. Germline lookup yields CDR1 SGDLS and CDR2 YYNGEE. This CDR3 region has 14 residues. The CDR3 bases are TGTGCCAGCAGCGTAGCGGGAGACCCCCATGAGCAGTTCTTC. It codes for CASSVAGDPHEQFF.

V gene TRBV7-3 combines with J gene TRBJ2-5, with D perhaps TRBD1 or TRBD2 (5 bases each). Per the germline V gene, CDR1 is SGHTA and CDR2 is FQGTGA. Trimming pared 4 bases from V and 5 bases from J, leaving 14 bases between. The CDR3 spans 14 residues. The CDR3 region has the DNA TGTGCCAGCAGCTCTCCGGGCAGGGACGAGACCCAGTACTTC. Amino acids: CASSSPGRDETQYF.

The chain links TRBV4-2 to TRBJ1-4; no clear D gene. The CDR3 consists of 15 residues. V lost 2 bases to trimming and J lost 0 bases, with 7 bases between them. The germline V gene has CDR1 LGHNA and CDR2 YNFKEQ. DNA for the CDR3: TGTGCCAGCAGCCAACCAGGCGCAACTAATGAAAAACTGTTTTTT. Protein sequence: CASSQPGATNEKLFF.

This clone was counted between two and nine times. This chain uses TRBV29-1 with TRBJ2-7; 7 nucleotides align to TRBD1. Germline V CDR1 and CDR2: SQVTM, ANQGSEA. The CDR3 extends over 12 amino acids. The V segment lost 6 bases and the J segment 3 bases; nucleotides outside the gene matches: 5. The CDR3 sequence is CSVGDSFYEQYF. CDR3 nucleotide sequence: TGCAGCGTGGGGGACAGCTTCTACGAGCAGTACTTC.

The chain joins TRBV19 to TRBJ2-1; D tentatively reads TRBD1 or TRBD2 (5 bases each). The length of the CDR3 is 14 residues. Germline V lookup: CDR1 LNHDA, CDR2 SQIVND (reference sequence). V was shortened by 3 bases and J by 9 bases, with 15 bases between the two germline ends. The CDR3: CASSILSGTGEQFF. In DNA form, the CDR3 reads TGTGCCAGTAGTATTTTATCGGGGACGGGTGAGCAGTTCTTC.

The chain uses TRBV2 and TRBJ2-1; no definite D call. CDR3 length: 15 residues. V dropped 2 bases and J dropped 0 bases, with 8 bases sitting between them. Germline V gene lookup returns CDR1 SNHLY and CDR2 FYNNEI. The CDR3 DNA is TGTGCCAGCAGTGAACTGGGTCTCTCCTACAATGAGCAGTTCTTC. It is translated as CASSELGLSYNEQFF. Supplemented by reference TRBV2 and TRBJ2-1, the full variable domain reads EPEVTQTPSHQVTQMGQEVILRCVPISNHLYFYWYRQILGQKVEFLVSFYNNEISEKSEIFDDQFSVERPDGSNFTLKIRSTKLEDSAMYFCASSELGLSYNEQFFGPGTRLTVL.

The CDR3 spells CASSEFQSGNQETQYF. In nucleotides, the CDR3 is TGTGCCAGCAGTGAATTTCAAAGCGGCAACCAAGAGACCCAGTACTTC. This chain uses TRBV25-1 with TRBJ2-5; tentatively, D is TRBD2 (5 bases). CDR1 is MGHDK and CDR2 is SYGVNS in the germline V gene. V was pared by 1 base and J by 0 bases, with 12 bases between. The CDR3 extends over 16 amino acids. The full variable domain, with the rest looked up from reference TRBV25-1 and TRBJ2-5, is EADIYQTPRYLVIGTGKKITLECSQTMGHDKMYWYQQDPGMELHLIHYSYGVNSTEKGDLSSESTVSRIRTEHFPLTLESARPSHTSQYLCASSEFQSGNQETQYFGPGTRLLVL.

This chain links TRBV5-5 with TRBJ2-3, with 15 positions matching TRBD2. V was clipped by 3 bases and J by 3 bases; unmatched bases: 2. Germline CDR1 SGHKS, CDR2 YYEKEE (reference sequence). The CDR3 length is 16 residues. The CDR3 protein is CASSWGLAGGTDTQYF. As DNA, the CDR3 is TGTGCCAGCAGCTGGGGACTAGCGGGAGGAACAGATACGCAGTATTTT.

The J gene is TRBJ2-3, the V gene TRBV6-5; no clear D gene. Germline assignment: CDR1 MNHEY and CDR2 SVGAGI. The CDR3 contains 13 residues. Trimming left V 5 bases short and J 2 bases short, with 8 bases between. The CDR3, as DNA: TGTGCCAGCAGTCCCCCATACACAGATACGCAGTATTTT. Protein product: CASSPPYTDTQYF.

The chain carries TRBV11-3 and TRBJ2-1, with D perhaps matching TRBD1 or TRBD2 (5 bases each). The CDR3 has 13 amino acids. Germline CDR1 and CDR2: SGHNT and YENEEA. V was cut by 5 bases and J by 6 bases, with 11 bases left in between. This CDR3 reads CASSRDRGNEQFF. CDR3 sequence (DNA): TGTGCCAGCAGCCGGGACCGGGGCAATGAGCAGTTCTTC.

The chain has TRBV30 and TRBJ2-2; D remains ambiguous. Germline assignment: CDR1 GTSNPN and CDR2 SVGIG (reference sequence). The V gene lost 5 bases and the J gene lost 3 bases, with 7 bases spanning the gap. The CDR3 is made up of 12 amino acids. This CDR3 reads CAWGWDTGELFF. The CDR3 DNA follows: TGTGCCTGGGGGTGGGACACCGGGGAGCTGTTTTTT.

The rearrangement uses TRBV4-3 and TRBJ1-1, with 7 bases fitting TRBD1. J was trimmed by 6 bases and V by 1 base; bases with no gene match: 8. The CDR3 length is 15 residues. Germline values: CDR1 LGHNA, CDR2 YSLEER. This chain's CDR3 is CASSQVTGINAEAFF. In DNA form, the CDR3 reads TGCGCCAGCAGCCAAGTGACAGGGATCAATGCTGAAGCTTTCTTT.

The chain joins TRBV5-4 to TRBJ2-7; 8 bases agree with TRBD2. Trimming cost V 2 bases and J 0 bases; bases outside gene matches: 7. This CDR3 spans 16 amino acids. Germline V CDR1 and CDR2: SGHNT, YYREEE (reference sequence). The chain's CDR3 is CASSFGTSEVSYEQYF. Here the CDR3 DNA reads TGTGCCAGCAGCTTCGGGACTAGTGAGGTCTCCTACGAGCAGTACTTC.

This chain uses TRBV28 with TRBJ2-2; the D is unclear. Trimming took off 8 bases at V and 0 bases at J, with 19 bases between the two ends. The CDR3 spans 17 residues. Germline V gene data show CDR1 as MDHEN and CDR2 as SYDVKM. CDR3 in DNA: TGTGCCAGCGGGTTTAGAAGACGGACGACGAACACCGGGGAGCTGTTTTTT. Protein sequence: CASGFRRRTTNTGELFF. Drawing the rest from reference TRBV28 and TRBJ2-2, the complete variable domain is DVKVTQSSRYLVKRTGEKVFLECVQDMDHENMFWYRQDPGLGLRLIYFSYDVKMKEKGDIPEGYSVSREKKERFSLILESASTNQTSMYLCASGFRRRTTNTGELFFGEGSRLTVL.

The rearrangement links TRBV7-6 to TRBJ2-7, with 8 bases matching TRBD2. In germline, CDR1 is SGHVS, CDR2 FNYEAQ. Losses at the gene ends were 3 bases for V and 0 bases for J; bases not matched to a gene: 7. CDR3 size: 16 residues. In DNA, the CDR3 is TGTGCCAGCAGCTTGGGTCCACTAGCGGCCTCCTACGAGCAGTACTTC. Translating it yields CASSLGPLAASYEQYF.

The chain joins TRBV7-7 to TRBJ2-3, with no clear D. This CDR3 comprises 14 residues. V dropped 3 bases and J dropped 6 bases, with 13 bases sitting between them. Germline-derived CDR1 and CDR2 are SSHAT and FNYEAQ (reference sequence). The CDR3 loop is CASSFSGLRDTQYF. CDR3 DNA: TGTGCCAGCAGCTTTTCGGGTTTGAGGGATACGCAGTATTTT.

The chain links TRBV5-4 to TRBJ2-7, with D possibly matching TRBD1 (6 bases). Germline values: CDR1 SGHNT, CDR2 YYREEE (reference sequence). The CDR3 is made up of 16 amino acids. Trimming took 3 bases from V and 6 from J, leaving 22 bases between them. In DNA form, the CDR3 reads TGTGCCAGCAGCTCGGGCCCGACAGGCCAAGGGGGCGAGCAGTACTTC. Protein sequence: CASSSGPTGQGGEQYF.

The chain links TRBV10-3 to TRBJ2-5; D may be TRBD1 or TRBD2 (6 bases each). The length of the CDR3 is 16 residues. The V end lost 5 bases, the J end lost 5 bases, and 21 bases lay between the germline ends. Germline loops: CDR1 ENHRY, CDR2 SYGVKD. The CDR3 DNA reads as TGTGCCATCAGTACAGGGACTGCGGCGGTTCTGGAGACCCAGTACTTC. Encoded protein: CAISTGTAAVLETQYF.

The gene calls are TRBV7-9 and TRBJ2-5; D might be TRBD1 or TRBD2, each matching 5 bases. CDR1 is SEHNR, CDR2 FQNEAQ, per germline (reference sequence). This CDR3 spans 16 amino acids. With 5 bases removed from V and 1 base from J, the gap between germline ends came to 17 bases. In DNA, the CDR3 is TGTGCCAGCAGCCACACCCGGGGACCGGTCCAAGAGACCCAGTACTTC. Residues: CASSHTRGPVQETQYF.

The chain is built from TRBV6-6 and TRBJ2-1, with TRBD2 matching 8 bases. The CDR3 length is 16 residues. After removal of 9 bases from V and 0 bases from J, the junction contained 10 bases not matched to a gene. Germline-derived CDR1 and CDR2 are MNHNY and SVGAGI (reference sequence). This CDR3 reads CASIPQSGSSYNEQFF. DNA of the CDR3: TGTGCCAGTATACCACAGAGCGGGAGCTCCTACAATGAGCAGTTCTTC.

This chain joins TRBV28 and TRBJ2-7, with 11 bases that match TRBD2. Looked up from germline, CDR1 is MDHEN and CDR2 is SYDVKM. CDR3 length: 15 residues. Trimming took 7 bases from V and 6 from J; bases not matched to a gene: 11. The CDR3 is CASTATSGRRIEQYF. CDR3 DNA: TGTGCCAGCACCGCAACTAGCGGGAGACGAATCGAGCAGTACTTC.

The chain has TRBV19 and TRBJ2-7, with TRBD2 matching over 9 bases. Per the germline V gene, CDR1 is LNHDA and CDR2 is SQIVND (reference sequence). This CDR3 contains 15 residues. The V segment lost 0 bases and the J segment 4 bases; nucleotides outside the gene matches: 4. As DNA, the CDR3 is TGTGCCAGTAGTATAGAGGGGACTAGCTCGTACGAGCAGTACTTC. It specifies CASSIEGTSSYEQYF.

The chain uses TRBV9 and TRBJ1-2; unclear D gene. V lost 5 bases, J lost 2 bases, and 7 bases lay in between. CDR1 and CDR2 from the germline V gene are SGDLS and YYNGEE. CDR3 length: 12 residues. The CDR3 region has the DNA TGTGCCAGCAGTGAAACGAACTATGGCTACACCTTC. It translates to CASSETNYGYTF.

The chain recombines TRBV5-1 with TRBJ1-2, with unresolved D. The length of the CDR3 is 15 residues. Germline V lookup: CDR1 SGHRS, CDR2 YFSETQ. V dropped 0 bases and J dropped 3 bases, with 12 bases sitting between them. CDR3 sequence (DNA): TGCGCCAGCAGCTTGGGTTTGGGGTATGACTATGGCTACACCTTC. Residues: CASSLGLGYDYGYTF.

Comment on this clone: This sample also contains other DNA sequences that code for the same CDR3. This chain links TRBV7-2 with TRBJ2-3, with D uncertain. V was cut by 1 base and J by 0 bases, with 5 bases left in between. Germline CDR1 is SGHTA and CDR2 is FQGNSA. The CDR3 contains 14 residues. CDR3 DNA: TGTGCCAGCAGCTTAGGACTGAGCACAGATACGCAGTATTTT. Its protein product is CASSLGLSTDTQYF.